Listed below are T cell receptor beta chains from one sample, sequenced in a study of T cells after yellow fever vaccination. TCRdb re-called the 5' RACE reads through MiXCR, storing one row per CDR3 protein. This sample has some 300,000 distinct CDR3 sequences, with around 10% found just once. The sample consisted of CD4+ T cells sorted from PBMCs, taken 45 days after the yellow fever booster vaccination. These receptors originate from a man younger than 35 who received the YFV17D yellow fever vaccine. The CDR3 runs from the conserved cysteine through the conserved F or W. A D gene is named only where the DNA matches it firmly. Part of the rows lack a size; the others show once, few, many or a class for expanded clones.

V: TRBV7-3; D: TRBD2; size: many; J: TRBJ2-1; DNA: TGTGCCAGCAGCTCTTTAGCGGGGGGGCCCGCTGAGCAGTTCTTC; CDR3: CASSSLAGGPAEQFF
V: TRBV12-3/TRBV12-4; D: NA; size: many; J: TRBJ1-4; DNA: TGTGCCAGCAGTTTAGGGCTCCGGCTGTTTTTT; CDR3: CASSLGLRLFF
V: TRBV9; D: NA; size: few; J: TRBJ1-3; DNA: TGTGCCAGCAGCACACCCAGGGGCGGCTCTGGAAACACCATATATTTT; CDR3: CASSTPRGGSGNTIYF
V: TRBV9; D: NA; size: few; J: TRBJ1-4; DNA: TGTGCCAGCACCCGGTCCCCACGGGGTGAAAAACTGTTTTTT; CDR3: CASTRSPRGEKLFF
V: TRBV20-1; D: NA; size: many; J: TRBJ2-1; DNA: TGCAGTGCTAGTGGTGGGGGCGCATCCTACAATGAGCAGTTCTTC; CDR3: CSASGGGASYNEQFF
V: TRBV7-2; D: NA; size: NA; J: TRBJ2-3; DNA: TGTGCCAGCAGATTTAGTGGGACAGATACGCAGTATTTT; CDR3: CASRFSGTDTQYF
V: TRBV6-5; D: TRBD1; size: few; J: TRBJ1-1; DNA: TGTGCCAGCAGTTCTAGACAGGGATGGACTGAAGCTTTCTTT; CDR3: CASSSRQGWTEAFF
V: TRBV5-1; D: NA; size: NA; J: TRBJ1-3; DNA: TGCGCCAGCAGCTTAGGACCTACAGGGCCTGGAAACACCATATATTTT; CDR3: CASSLGPTGPGNTIYF
V: TRBV28; D: NA; size: once; J: TRBJ2-3; DNA: TGTGCCAGCCGGGACCATGGAGGAGATACGGAGTATTTT; CDR3: CASRDHGGDTEYF
V: TRBV7-2; D: TRBD1; size: few; J: TRBJ2-5; DNA: TGTGCCAGCAGCTCCCTGGGAGGACAGGGGGCGCGAGAGACCCAGTACTTC; CDR3: CASSSLGGQGARETQYF
V: TRBV10-3; D: NA; size: many; J: TRBJ2-3; DNA: TGTGCCATCACCAGCGGATCTAGCACAGATACGCAGTATTTT; CDR3: CAITSGSSTDTQYF
V: TRBV7-2; D: NA; size: NA; J: TRBJ1-4; DNA: TGTGCCAGCAGCTTAGGTGGGCGGGGACCCCTTTCGAATGAAAAACTGTTTTTT; CDR3: CASSLGGRGPLSNEKLFF
V: TRBV20-1; D: TRBD1; size: NA; J: TRBJ1-4; DNA: TGCAGTGCCACCTCCGGGACAGGGGGAAATGAAAAACTGTTTTTT; CDR3: CSATSGTGGNEKLFF
V: TRBV12-3/TRBV12-4; D: NA; size: many; J: TRBJ1-1; DNA: TGTGCCAGCAGTTTATCGGGGCGCCGGGCTTTCTTT; CDR3: CASSLSGRRAFF
V: TRBV24-1; D: NA; size: NA; J: TRBJ1-5; DNA: TGTGCCACCAGTGCCGGGGGGTGGGATCAGCCCCAGCATTTT; CDR3: CATSAGGWDQPQHF
V: TRBV15; D: NA; size: many; J: TRBJ2-7; DNA: TGTGCCACCAGCAGAGAGCAGGGGGGCTACGAGCAGTACTTC; CDR3: CATSREQGGYEQYF
V: TRBV29-1; D: NA; size: NA; J: TRBJ1-2; DNA: TGCAGCGTTGACGGGCTTAACTATGGCTACACCTTC; CDR3: CSVDGLNYGYTF
V: TRBV6-6; D: NA; size: few; J: TRBJ1-6; DNA: TGTGCCAGCAGCCGGATAGTGGAGAATTCACCCCTCCACTTT; CDR3: CASSRIVENSPLHF
V: TRBV7-2; D: NA; size: many; J: TRBJ1-1; DNA: TGTGCCAGCAGCCCGGTATCACGAAGGAACACTGAAGCTTTCTTT; CDR3: CASSPVSRRNTEAFF
V: TRBV10-2; D: NA; size: NA; J: TRBJ2-6; DNA: TGCGCCAGCAGTGGACTGGTCTCTGGGGCCAACGTCCTGACTTTC; CDR3: CASSGLVSGANVLTF
V: TRBV2; D: NA; size: many; J: TRBJ2-2; DNA: TGTGCCAGCAGTCTTCACAGAACCGGGGAGCTGTTTTTT; CDR3: CASSLHRTGELFF
V: TRBV2; D: NA; size: NA; J: TRBJ2-7; DNA: TGTGCCAGCAATTCTGAGACCTACGAGCAGTACTTC; CDR3: CASNSETYEQYF
V: TRBV5-4; D: TRBD1; size: few; J: TRBJ2-3; DNA: TGTGCCAGCAGCCCCGGGACAGGGTACGAGACCTCGCAGTATTTT; CDR3: CASSPGTGYETSQYF
V: TRBV10-3; D: TRBD2; size: many; J: TRBJ2-1; DNA: TGTGCCATCAGTTCCCGGACTAGCGGGGGAGTAAATGAGCAGTTCTTC; CDR3: CAISSRTSGGVNEQFF
V: TRBV20-1; D: TRBD1; size: NA; J: TRBJ2-5; DNA: TGCAGTGCTAGGATCGGGACAGCTCAAGAGACCCAGTACTTC; CDR3: CSARIGTAQETQYF
V: TRBV6-5; D: NA; size: NA; J: TRBJ2-5; DNA: TGTGCCAGCAGTTACACGCAGGCTGGGACCCAGTACTTC; CDR3: CASSYTQAGTQYF
V: TRBV6-6; D: TRBD1; size: NA; J: TRBJ1-1; DNA: TGTGCCAGCAGTGAAAGGGACAGGGGGCGAGACACTGAAGCTTTCTTT; CDR3: CASSERDRGRDTEAFF
V: TRBV11-2; D: TRBD1; size: NA; J: TRBJ2-7; DNA: TGTGCCAGCAGGAAACCGGGACAGGATCCCTACGAGCAGTACTTC; CDR3: CASRKPGQDPYEQYF
V: TRBV5-1; D: TRBD1; size: once; J: TRBJ1-3; DNA: TGCGCCAGCAGCTTGGCCGAGGGGGCCCTTGGAAACACCATATATTTT; CDR3: CASSLAEGALGNTIYF
V: TRBV7-9; D: NA; size: few; J: TRBJ1-4; DNA: TGTGCCAGCAGCTTCGGTATCATCCCAGGGTCATCCCTCGGAACTAATGAAAAACTGTTTTTT; CDR3: CASSFGIIPGSSLGTNEKLFF
V: TRBV4-3; D: NA; size: NA; J: TRBJ2-1; DNA: TGCGCCAGCAGCCAAGATTACGTTTGGGTCGGGGGCACCTACAATGAGCAGTTCTTC; CDR3: CASSQDYVWVGGTYNEQFF
V: TRBV4-2; D: NA; size: NA; J: TRBJ1-5; DNA: TGTGCCAGCAGCCACGCCTTAATTGCGGGCAATCAGCCCCAGCATTTT; CDR3: CASSHALIAGNQPQHF
V: TRBV7-3; D: NA; size: medium-sized; J: TRBJ2-2; DNA: TGTGCCAGCAGCTTAAGGGGGGGCTCGAACACCGGGGAGCTGTTTTTT; CDR3: CASSLRGGSNTGELFF
V: TRBV20-1; D: NA; size: many; J: TRBJ1-2; DNA: TGCAGTGCTAGCATTATTCTTAACTATGGCTACACCTTC; CDR3: CSASIILNYGYTF
V: TRBV4-2; D: NA; size: few; J: TRBJ2-1; DNA: TGTGCCAGCAGGGGGGGGCAGGGGAGCGATGAGCAGTTCTTC; CDR3: CASRGGQGSDEQFF
V: TRBV5-6; D: NA; size: many; J: TRBJ1-1; DNA: TGTGCCAGCAGCTTGGAAGGGTACGGGACGCCGGCTGAAGCTTTCTTT; CDR3: CASSLEGYGTPAEAFF
V: TRBV18; D: NA; size: NA; J: TRBJ1-5; DNA: TGTGCCAGCTCACCGGGGGCAGGTGGGGCTTATCCCCAGCATTTT; CDR3: CASSPGAGGAYPQHF
V: TRBV7-6; D: NA; size: NA; J: TRBJ1-4; DNA: TGTGCCAGCAGTCGCGGTGACGCGGATGAAAAACTGTTTTTT; CDR3: CASSRGDADEKLFF
V: TRBV29-1; D: TRBD1; size: NA; J: TRBJ2-4; DNA: TGCAGCGTACAGGGGCGCCTAGCCAAAAACATTCAGTACTTC; CDR3: CSVQGRLAKNIQYF
V: TRBV7-2; D: NA; size: few; J: TRBJ2-5; DNA: TGTGCCAGCAGCTTAGCGCCGGGGCGAGTAAGGGAGACCCAGTACTTC; CDR3: CASSLAPGRVRETQYF
V: TRBV7-9; D: NA; size: NA; J: TRBJ2-5; DNA: TGTGCCGCATCGTGGGATGAAGAGACCCAGTACTTC; CDR3: CAASWDEETQYF